This T cell receptor (beta chain) was captured in a study of T cells in tuberculosis. Study as a whole: Sequenced TCRs come from CD1B-GMM tetramer-binding T cells.

Thawed, overnight-rested PBMC were stained with GMM-loaded CD1B tetramer, viability dye and anti-CD3, then sorted. CD1B tetramers were loaded with Rhodococcus equi-derived C32 glucose monomycolate. CD14-expressing monocytes were removed from PBMC before cryopreservation and sorting. Each donor contributed about 100,000 sorted tetramer-negative cells. Germline CDR1 and CDR2: GTSNPN and SVGIG (reference sequence). The CDR3 extends over 15 amino acids. The V segment lost 3 bases and the J segment 2 bases; nucleotides outside the gene matches: 8. Chain pairing is unknown; alpha and beta were sequenced separately. Assay used: immunoSEQ multiplex PCR; TCRdb lists only in-frame clones, some missing. The sample includes tens of thousands of clones, roughly 93% of them seen just once.

The chain recombines TRBV30 with TRBJ2-5; 8 bases fit TRBD2. This TCR came from an adult woman with latent tuberculosis. Sequencing was done on a sample of CD1b-GMM tetramer-negative cells sorted from PBMCs. CDR3 sequence reads: CAWRIAGGRQETQYF. For the CDR3, the DNA is TGTGCCTGGAGGATCGCGGGGGGTAGGCAAGAGACCCAGTACTTC.